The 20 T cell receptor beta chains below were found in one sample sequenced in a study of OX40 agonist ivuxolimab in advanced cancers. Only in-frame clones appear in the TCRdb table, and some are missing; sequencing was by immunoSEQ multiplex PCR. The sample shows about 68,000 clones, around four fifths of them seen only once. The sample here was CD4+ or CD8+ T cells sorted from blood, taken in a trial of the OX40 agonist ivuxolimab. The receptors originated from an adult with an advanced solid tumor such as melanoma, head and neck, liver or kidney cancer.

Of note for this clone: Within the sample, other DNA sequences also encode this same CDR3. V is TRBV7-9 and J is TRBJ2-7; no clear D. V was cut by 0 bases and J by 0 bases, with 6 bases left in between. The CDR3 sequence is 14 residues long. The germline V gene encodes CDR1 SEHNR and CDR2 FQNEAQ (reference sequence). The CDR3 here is CASSLAGTSYEQYF. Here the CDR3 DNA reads TGTGCCAGCAGCTTAGCAGGAACCTCCTACGAGCAGTACTTC.

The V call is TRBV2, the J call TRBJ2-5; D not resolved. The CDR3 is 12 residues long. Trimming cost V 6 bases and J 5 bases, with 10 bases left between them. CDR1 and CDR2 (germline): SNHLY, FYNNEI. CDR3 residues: CASSPRPETQYF. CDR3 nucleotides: TGTGCCAGCAGCCCTAGACCGGAGACCCAGTACTTC.

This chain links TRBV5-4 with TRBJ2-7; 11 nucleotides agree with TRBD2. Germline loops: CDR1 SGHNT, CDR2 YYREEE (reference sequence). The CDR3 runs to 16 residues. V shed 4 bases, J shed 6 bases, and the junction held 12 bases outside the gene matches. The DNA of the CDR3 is TGTGCCAGCAGCATGCCCCCTAGCGGGAGGTTGGGCGAGCAGTACTTC. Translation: CASSMPPSGRLGEQYF.

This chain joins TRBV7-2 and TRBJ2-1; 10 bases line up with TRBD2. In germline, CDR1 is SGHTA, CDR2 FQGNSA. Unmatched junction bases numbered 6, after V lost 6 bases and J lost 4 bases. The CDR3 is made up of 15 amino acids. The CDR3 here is CASRSGTSAYNEQFF. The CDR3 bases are TGTGCCAGCAGATCCGGGACTAGCGCATACAATGAGCAGTTCTTC. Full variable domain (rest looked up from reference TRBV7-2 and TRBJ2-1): GAGVSQSPSNKVTEKGKDVELRCDPISGHTALYWYRQSLGQGLEFLIYFQGNSAPDKSGLPSDRFSAERTGGSVSTLTIQRTQQEDSAVYLCASRSGTSAYNEQFFGPGTRLTVL.

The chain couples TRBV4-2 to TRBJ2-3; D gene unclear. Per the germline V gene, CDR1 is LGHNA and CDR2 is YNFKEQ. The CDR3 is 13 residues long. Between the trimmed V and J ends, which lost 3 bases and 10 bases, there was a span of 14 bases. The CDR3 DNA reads TGTGCCAGCAGCCAGGAACTACAATGGGCGCAGTATTTT. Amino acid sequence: CASSQELQWAQYF.

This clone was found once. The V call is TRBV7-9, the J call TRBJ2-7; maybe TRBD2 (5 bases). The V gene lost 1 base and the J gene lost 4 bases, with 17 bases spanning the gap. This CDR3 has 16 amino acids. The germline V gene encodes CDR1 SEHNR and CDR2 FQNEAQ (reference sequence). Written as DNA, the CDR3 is TGTGCCAGCAGCTTAGTTCGGGATCCCTTTATTTACGAGCAGTACTTC. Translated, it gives CASSLVRDPFIYEQYF. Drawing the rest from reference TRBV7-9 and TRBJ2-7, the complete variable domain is DTGVSQNPRHKITKRGQNVTFRCDPISEHNRLYWYRQTLGQGPEFLTYFQNEAQLEKSRLLSDRFSAERPKGSFSTLEIQRTEQGDSAMYLCASSLVRDPFIYEQYFGPGTRLTVT.

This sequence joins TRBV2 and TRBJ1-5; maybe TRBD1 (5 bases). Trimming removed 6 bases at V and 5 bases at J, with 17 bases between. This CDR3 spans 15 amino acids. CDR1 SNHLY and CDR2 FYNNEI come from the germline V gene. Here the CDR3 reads CASSDRGTAYQPQHF. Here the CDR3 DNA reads TGTGCCAGCAGCGATAGAGGGACGGCATATCAGCCCCAGCATTTT.

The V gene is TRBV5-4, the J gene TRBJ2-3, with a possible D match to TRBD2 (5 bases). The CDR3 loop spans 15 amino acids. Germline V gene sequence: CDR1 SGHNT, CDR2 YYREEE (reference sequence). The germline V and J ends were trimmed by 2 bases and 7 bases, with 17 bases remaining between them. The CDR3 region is CASSLLSLPGYTQYF. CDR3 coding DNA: TGTGCCAGCAGCTTACTGAGCTTACCGGGGTATACGCAGTATTTT.

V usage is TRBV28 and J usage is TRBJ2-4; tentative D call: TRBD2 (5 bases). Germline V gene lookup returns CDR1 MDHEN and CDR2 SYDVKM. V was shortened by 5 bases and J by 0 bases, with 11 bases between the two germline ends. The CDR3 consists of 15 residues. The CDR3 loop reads CASSHRTLAKNIQYF. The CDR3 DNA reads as TGTGCCAGCAGTCATAGGACTCTAGCCAAAAACATTCAGTACTTC.

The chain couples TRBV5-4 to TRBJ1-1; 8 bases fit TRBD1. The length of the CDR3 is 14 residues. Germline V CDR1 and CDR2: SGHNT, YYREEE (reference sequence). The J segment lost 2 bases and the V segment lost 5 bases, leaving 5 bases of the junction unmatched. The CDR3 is CASSTDRVNTEAFF. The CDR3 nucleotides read TGTGCCAGCAGTACGGACAGGGTTAACACTGAAGCTTTCTTT.

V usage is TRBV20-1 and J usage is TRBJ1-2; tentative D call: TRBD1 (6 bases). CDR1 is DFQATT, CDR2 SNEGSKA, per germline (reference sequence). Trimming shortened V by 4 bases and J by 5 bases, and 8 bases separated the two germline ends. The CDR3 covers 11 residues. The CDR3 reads CSAKQGYGYTF. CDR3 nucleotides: TGCAGTGCTAAGCAGGGGTATGGCTACACCTTC.

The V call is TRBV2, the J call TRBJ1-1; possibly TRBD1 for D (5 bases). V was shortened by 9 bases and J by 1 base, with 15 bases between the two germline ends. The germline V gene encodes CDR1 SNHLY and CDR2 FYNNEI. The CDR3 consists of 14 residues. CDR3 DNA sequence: TGTGCCAGACTGTTTGACAGCAAGAACACTGAAGCTTTCTTT. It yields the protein CARLFDSKNTEAFF.

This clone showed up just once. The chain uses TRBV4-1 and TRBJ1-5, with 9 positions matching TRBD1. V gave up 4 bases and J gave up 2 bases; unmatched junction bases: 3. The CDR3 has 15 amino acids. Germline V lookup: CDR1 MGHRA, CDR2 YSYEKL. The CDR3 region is CASSRDREGNQPQHF. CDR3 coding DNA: TGCGCCAGCAGCCGGGACAGGGAGGGCAATCAGCCCCAGCATTTT.

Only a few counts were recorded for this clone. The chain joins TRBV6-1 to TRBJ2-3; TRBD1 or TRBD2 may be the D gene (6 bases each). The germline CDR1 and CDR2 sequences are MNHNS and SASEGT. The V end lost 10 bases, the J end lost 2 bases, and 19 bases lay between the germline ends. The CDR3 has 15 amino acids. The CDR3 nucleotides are TGTGCCACCGGGGGCGGCGGAACCGACACAGATACGCAGTATTTT. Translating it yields CATGGGGTDTDTQYF.

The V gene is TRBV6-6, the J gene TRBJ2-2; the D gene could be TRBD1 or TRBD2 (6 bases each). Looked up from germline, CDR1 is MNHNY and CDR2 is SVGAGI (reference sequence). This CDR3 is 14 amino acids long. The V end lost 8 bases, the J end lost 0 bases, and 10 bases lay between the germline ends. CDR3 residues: CASRRGANTGELFF. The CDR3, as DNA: TGTGCCAGCCGGAGGGGGGCGAACACCGGGGAGCTGTTTTTT.

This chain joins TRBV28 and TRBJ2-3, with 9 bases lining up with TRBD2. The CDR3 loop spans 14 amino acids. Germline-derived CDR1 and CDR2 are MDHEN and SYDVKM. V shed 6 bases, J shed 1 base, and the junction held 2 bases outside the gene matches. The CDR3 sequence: CASSWTSGTDTQYF. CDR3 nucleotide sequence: TGTGCCAGCAGCTGGACTAGCGGCACAGATACGCAGTATTTT.

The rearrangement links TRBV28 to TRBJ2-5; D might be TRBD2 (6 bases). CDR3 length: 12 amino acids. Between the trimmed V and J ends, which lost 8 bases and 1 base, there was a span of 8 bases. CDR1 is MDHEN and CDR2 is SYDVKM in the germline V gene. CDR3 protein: CASGRGQETQYF. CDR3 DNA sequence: TGTGCCAGCGGGCGGGGCCAAGAGACCCAGTACTTC.

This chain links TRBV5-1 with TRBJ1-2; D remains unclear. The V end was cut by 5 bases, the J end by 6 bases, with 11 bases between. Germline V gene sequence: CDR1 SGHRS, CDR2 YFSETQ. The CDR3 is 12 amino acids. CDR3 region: CASRGSTDGYTF. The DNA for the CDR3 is TGCGCCAGCAGGGGCAGCACCGATGGCTACACCTTC.

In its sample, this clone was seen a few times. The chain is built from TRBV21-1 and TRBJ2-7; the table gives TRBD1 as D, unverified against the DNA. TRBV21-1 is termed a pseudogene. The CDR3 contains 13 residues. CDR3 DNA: TGTGCCAGCAGCTCGACAGGGGCCGAGGAGCAGTACGTC. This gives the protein CASSSTGAEEQYV.

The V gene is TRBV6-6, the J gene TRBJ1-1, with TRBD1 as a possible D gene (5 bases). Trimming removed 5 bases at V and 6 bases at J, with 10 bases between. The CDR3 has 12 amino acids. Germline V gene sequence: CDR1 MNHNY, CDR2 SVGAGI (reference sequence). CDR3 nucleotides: TGTGCCAGCAGTCCGGTAGGGGCTGAAGCTTTCTTT. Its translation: CASSPVGAEAFF.